The 26 T cell receptor beta chains presented below share a single source sample, sequenced in a study of monozygotic twins with inflammatory bowel disease. TCRdb reprocessed the 5' RACE reads; each CDR3 protein has one entry and no DNA is given. The data show approximately 400,000 distinct CDR3 sequences, and the top ten clones hold under 3%. The source material was blood. The receptors stem from a human donor with ulcerative colitis or Crohn's disease, or a healthy co-twin of an affected twin (not recorded which).

The V call is TRBV5-1, the J call TRBJ2-1; TCRdb outputs TRBD1, but without DNA this stays unchecked. CDR1 is SGHRS and CDR2 is YFSETQ in the germline V gene. The CDR3 contains 15 residues. This CDR3 reads CASSHGAGVYNEQFF.

This rearrangement joins TRBV24-1 to TRBJ2-3. Germline V gene data show CDR1 as KGHDR and CDR2 as SFDVKD. The CDR3 runs 15 residues. CDR3 protein: CATSDQKTLTDTQYF.

The chain recombines TRBV12-3 or TRBV12-4 with TRBJ2-3; TCRdb designates TRBD2, a call that cannot be tested without DNA. This CDR3 has 17 residues. The CDR3 protein is CASSSLTSGSLADTQYF.

The chain links TRBV9 to TRBJ1-1. The CDR3 length is 14 residues. Per germline, CDR1 SGDLS and CDR2 YYNGEE. The CDR3 here is CASSLSGGGTQAFF.

The J gene is TRBJ2-1, the V gene TRBV5-6; TCRdb proposes TRBD2, but this gene call is untestable without DNA. Germline CDR1 reads SGHDT; CDR2 reads YYEEEE. The length of the CDR3 is 16 residues. The CDR3 reads CASSLSATSLVNEQFF.

This chain connects TRBV10-3 to TRBJ1-5. Germline lookup yields CDR1 ENHRY and CDR2 SYGVKD. There are 13 residues in the CDR3. The CDR3 is CAISRQSNQPQHF.

This chain uses TRBV6-6 with TRBJ2-7; TCRdb outputs TRBD1, but without DNA this stays unchecked. The CDR3 runs to 13 residues. The V gene's germline CDR1 is MNHNY and CDR2 SVGAGI (reference sequence). The CDR3 sequence: CASSDRGAYEQYF.

The chain carries TRBV11-3 and TRBJ2-3; no DNA is available, so the TRBD2 call from TCRdb remains unchecked. The CDR3 loop spans 18 amino acids. Germline values: CDR1 SGHNT, CDR2 YENEEA. The chain's CDR3 is CASSLGARTSGGPDTQYF.

V gene TRBV6-1 combines with J gene TRBJ2-1. Germline V CDR1 and CDR2: MNHNS, SASEGT. The CDR3 covers 14 residues. CDR3 protein: CASRDRQRSNEQFF.

The V call is TRBV6-1, the J call TRBJ1-2; absent DNA, TCRdb's TRBD1 call cannot be checked. The CDR3 length is 15 residues. Germline V CDR1 and CDR2: MNHNS, SASEGT. The CDR3 sequence: CASSEWAGIDYGYTF.

CDR3 sequence reads: CASSSPGWGEKLLF. V gene TRBV7-8 combines with J gene TRBJ1-4. Germline-derived CDR1 and CDR2 are SGHVS and FQNEAQ. This CDR3 has 14 residues.

The rearrangement joins TRBV6-5 to TRBJ2-1; the TCRdb call, TRBD1, lacks DNA for checking. CDR1 and CDR2 (germline): MNHEY, SVGAGI. This CDR3 contains 18 residues. CDR3 region: CASSYSMAGTGGLNEQFF.

The rearrangement joins TRBV7-9 to TRBJ2-5; TCRdb's assignment of TRBD1 cannot be checked, as there is no DNA. The germline gives CDR1 SEHNR, CDR2 FQNEAQ (reference sequence). This CDR3 comprises 16 residues. This CDR3 reads CASSLSGARSRETQYF.

The genes are TRBV10-3 and TRBJ1-3. CDR1 is ENHRY and CDR2 is SYGVKD in the germline V gene. This CDR3 is built from 14 residues. The CDR3 loop is CAISPRGSGNTIYF.

The chain combines TRBV18 with TRBJ2-7; as DNA is missing, the TRBD2 call by TCRdb cannot be tested. The CDR3 covers 14 residues. CDR1 is KGHSH, CDR2 LQKENI, per germline. CDR3 region: CASSPASGRYEQYF.

The chain combines TRBV28 with TRBJ1-2. Germline lookup yields CDR1 MDHEN and CDR2 SYDVKM. The CDR3 consists of 11 residues. The CDR3 here is CASSDRRSRTF.

The rearrangement links TRBV6-1 to TRBJ2-7; the D call from TCRdb, TRBD1, cannot be confirmed without DNA. This CDR3 has 16 residues. Germline V CDR1 and CDR2: MNHNS, SASEGT. The CDR3 loop reads CASSEAGRVSDGKQYF.

This rearrangement joins TRBV11-2 to TRBJ1-2. The CDR3 runs to 13 residues. CDR1 SGHAT and CDR2 FQNNGV come from the germline V gene. The CDR3 protein is CASSLVPGYGYTF.

V and J are TRBV15 and TRBJ2-1. This CDR3 spans 15 amino acids. CDR1 LNHNV and CDR2 YYDKDF come from the germline V gene (reference sequence). CDR3 in amino acids: CATSRDKWTTNEQFF.

The chain carries TRBV10-3 and TRBJ2-5. The CDR3 extends over 13 amino acids. Germline V gene lookup returns CDR1 ENHRY and CDR2 SYGVKD. The CDR3 region is CAISENQQETQYF.

The chain recombines TRBV12-3 or TRBV12-4 with TRBJ2-2. The CDR3 spans 13 residues. CDR3 region: CASSLRGGGELFF.

The V and J genes are TRBV5-1 and TRBJ2-5. CDR1 is SGHRS and CDR2 is YFSETQ in the germline V gene. This CDR3 spans 12 amino acids. The CDR3 reads CASSLVRETQYF.

This sequence joins TRBV7-9 and TRBJ2-7; TCRdb outputs TRBD2, but without DNA this stays unchecked. This CDR3 spans 13 amino acids. Germline CDR1 and CDR2: SEHNR and FQNEAQ (reference sequence). CDR3 sequence reads: CASSLDRGEEQYF. The full variable domain, rest sourced from reference TRBV7-9 and TRBJ2-7, is DTGVSQNPRHKITKRGQNVTFRCDPISEHNRLYWYRQTLGQGPEFLTYFQNEAQLEKSRLLSDRFSAERPKGSFSTLEIQRTEQGDSAMYLCASSLDRGEEQYFGPGTRLTVT.

This chain connects TRBV27 to TRBJ1-1. Germline CDR1 and CDR2: MNHEY and SMNVEV (reference sequence). The CDR3 is 13 residues long. CDR3 sequence reads: CASSFRTTSEAFF.

This chain uses TRBV5-6 with TRBJ2-1; TCRdb returns TRBD1, unconfirmable since there is no DNA. The CDR3 has 13 residues. CDR1 is SGHDT and CDR2 is YYEEEE in the germline V gene. CDR3 residues: CASWGPSYNEQFF.

The chain combines TRBV15 with TRBJ2-7; with no DNA, the TCRdb D assignment of TRBD1 cannot be verified. The germline V gene has CDR1 LNHNV and CDR2 YYDKDF (reference sequence). The CDR3 is 16 amino acids. CDR3 loop: CATSRKGQGNPYEQYF.